This TCR beta chain originates from a study of Graves' ophthalmopathy and Graves' hyperthyroidism. Study outcomes and limitations: Predictions made by the model for ophthalmopathy progression reached more than 55% sensitivity and 72% to 85% specificity. Distinction of ophthalmopathy from stable hyperthyroidism by a 13-signature model reached approximately 90% sensitivity and 81.08% specificity.

Deletions cut 3 bases from V and 6 bases from J, with 15 bases between. The CDR3 has 13 amino acids. Germline V CDR1 and CDR2: DFQATT, SNEGSKA (reference sequence). With regard to this clonotype: Its antigen is still unknown.

Hyperthyroidism was classified as stable if no ophthalmopathy occurred within 18 months of follow-up. New diagnoses, under 2 months' duration, and ages 18 to 65 characterized the hyperthyroidism patients. Amplification of TCR beta CDR3 regions used RNA transcripts. An opening RT-PCR round employed HTBI primers and preceded a second-round multiplex PCR. TCRdb reprocessed the multiplex PCR reads via MiXCR and lists one record per CDR3 protein. The sample yields hundreds of thousands of distinct CDR3 sequences, about 24% seen once. This sequence originates from a woman aged 18-29 years with stable Graves' hyperthyroidism. Some clones in this sample may be carry-over from other donors' samples. The sequenced sample was peripheral blood. The rearrangement uses TRBV20-1 and TRBJ2-7; tentatively, D is TRBD1 (6 bases). The CDR3 nucleotides are TGCAGTGCTAGCCAGGGGTTCCTTGTCGAGCAGTACTTC. Translating it yields CSASQGFLVEQYF.